A single sample is the source of the 14 T cell receptor beta chains below, sequenced in a study of type 1 and type 2 diabetes patients. The PCR template was genomic DNA. Amplification of the beta chain CDR3 used 30 forward and 13 reverse multiplex primers. Using its own MiXCR run on the multiplex PCR reads, TCRdb lists one record per CDR3 protein. The sample yields about 290,000 distinct CDR3 sequences, around 47% seen once. Sequencing was carried out using peripheral blood mononuclear cells (PBMCs). All receptors derive from a man in his late teens or twenties with type 2 diabetes.

The gene calls are TRBV5-1 and TRBJ2-2; 12 bases fit TRBD2. This CDR3 has 16 residues. Trimming removed 0 bases from V and 5 bases from J; junction bases left unmatched: 2. Germline V CDR1 and CDR2: SGHRS, YFSETQ. In nucleotides, the CDR3 is TGCGCCAGCAGCTTGGGGACTAGCGGGAAGACCGGGGAGCTGTTTTTT. It translates to CASSLGTSGKTGELFF. Looking up the rest from reference TRBV5-1 and TRBJ2-2 gives the full variable domain: KAGVTQTPRYLIKTRGQQVTLSCSPISGHRSVSWYQQTPGQGLQFLFEYFSETQRNKGNFPGRFSGRQFSNSRSEMNVSTLELGDSALYLCASSLGTSGKTGELFFGEGSRLTVL.

The chain recombines TRBV6-1 with TRBJ2-3; 7 nucleotides agree with TRBD2. CDR3 length: 16 residues. In germline, CDR1 is MNHNS, CDR2 SASEGT. V was clipped by 7 bases and J by 0 bases; unmatched bases: 10. The CDR3 is CASTTGGSVSTDTQYF. In nucleotides, the CDR3 is TGTGCCAGCACGACCGGCGGGAGTGTTAGCACAGATACGCAGTATTTT.

This chain joins TRBV19 and TRBJ2-7; D ambiguous. The ends were cut back, 8 bases at V and 5 bases at J, with 19 bases in the middle. Germline lookup yields CDR1 LNHDA and CDR2 SQIVND (reference sequence). The CDR3 sequence is 14 residues long. The DNA for the CDR3 is TGTGCCAGTTCGCACACAGTAGGCCTTCACGAGCAGTACTTC. It specifies CASSHTVGLHEQYF.

Many counts were recorded for this clonotype. The gene calls are TRBV2 and TRBJ2-5; the D gene could be TRBD1 or TRBD2 (5 bases each). Trimming removed 6 bases at V and 4 bases at J, with 9 bases between. Germline V gives CDR1 SNHLY, CDR2 FYNNEI. CDR3 length: 12 amino acids. The CDR3 sequence is CASRGPGETQYF. In DNA, the CDR3 is TGTGCCAGCAGGGGACCTGGAGAGACCCAGTACTTC. Full variable domain (remainder filled in from reference TRBV2 and TRBJ2-5): EPEVTQTPSHQVTQMGQEVILRCVPISNHLYFYWYRQILGQKVEFLVSFYNNEISEKSEIFDDQFSVERPDGSNFTLKIRSTKLEDSAMYFCASRGPGETQYFGPGTRLLVL.

J is TRBJ1-5 and V is TRBV7-2; D is possibly TRBD1 (5 bases). The germline CDR1 and CDR2 sequences are SGHTA and FQGNSA. Trimming took 8 bases from V and 2 from J, leaving 16 bases between them. This CDR3 comprises 15 residues. The CDR3 is CASQGGPWGNQPQHF. The CDR3 nucleotides are TGTGCCAGCCAGGGCGGACCCTGGGGCAATCAGCCCCAGCATTTT.

This clonotype was observed a handful of times. This chain uses TRBV5-1 with TRBJ2-2, with TRBD2 matching over 7 bases. Germline-derived CDR1 and CDR2 are SGHRS and YFSETQ. The CDR3 has 15 residues. V dropped 4 bases and J dropped 7; count of bases not matched to a gene: 10. DNA of the CDR3: TGCGCCAGCAGCCCAAGAGGCGGGAGCGGCGGGGAGCTGTTTTTT. It translates to CASSPRGGSGGELFF.

About this clonotype itself: The germline gene is not matched at one end of the junction; a read error may be the cause. The rearrangement uses TRBV19 and TRBJ1-2, with D unresolved. This CDR3 contains 14 residues. Germline lookup yields CDR1 LNHDA and CDR2 SQIVND (reference sequence). The CDR3 here is CASSPSDPNHGYTF. CDR3 sequence (DNA): TGTGCCAGTAGTCCATCCGACCCTAACCATGGCTACACCTTC.

The genes are TRBV12-5 and TRBJ1-6, with TRBD1 matching 8 bases. V lost 6 bases to trimming and J lost 10 bases; unmatched junction nucleotides: 8. The CDR3 length is 14 residues. Germline lookup yields CDR1 LGHNT and CDR2 FRNRAP. CDR3: CASGPGQGRSPLHF. In DNA, the CDR3 is TGTGCTAGTGGCCCAGGACAGGGCCGGTCACCCCTCCACTTT.

The chain recombines TRBV7-2 with TRBJ1-6; D gene ambiguous. This CDR3 region has 15 residues. Germline loops: CDR1 SGHTA, CDR2 FQGNSA. The V and J ends lost 5 bases and 4 bases respectively, with 12 bases between them. In nucleotides, the CDR3 is TGTGCCAGCAGCCCCGCCGGAGGGTATAATTCACCCCTCCACTTT. Its protein is CASSPAGGYNSPLHF.

J is TRBJ2-7 and V is TRBV19; perhaps TRBD1 as D (5 bases). The CDR3 has 15 amino acids. Germline V gene lookup returns CDR1 LNHDA and CDR2 SQIVND (reference sequence). V lost 6 bases and J lost 2, with 17 bases in between. The DNA of the CDR3 is TGTGCCAGTAGGCTTACTACTCAGGGTGCCTACGAGCAGTACTTC. This gives the protein CASRLTTQGAYEQYF. Supplemented by reference TRBV19 and TRBJ2-7, the full variable domain reads DGGITQSPKYLFRKEGQNVTLSCEQNLNHDAMYWYRQDPGQGLRLIYYSQIVNDFQKGDIAEGYSVSREKKESFPLTVTSAQKNPTAFYLCASRLTTQGAYEQYFGPGTRLTVT.

This clonotype occurred a few times. The chain's CDR3 is CACSGALRMAEAFF. The DNA for the CDR3 is TGTGCCTGCTCGGGAGCCCTGAGGATGGCTGAAGCTTTCTTT. The genes are TRBV30 and TRBJ1-1; D is unclear. The germline V and J ends were trimmed by 6 bases and 6 bases, with 20 bases remaining between them. The germline gives CDR1 GTSNPN, CDR2 SVGIG (reference sequence). This CDR3 has 14 residues.

The chain has TRBV19 and TRBJ2-5; TRBD2 agrees at 16 bases. CDR3 length: 15 amino acids. The germline gives CDR1 LNHDA, CDR2 SQIVND (reference sequence). V lost 10 bases and J lost 5; bases outside the gene matches: 7. The CDR3 sequence: CATRGLAGGRETQYF. In DNA form, the CDR3 reads TGTGCCACCAGGGGACTAGCGGGGGGGCGGGAGACCCAGTACTTC.

This clonotype was found a few times. This chain connects TRBV29-1 to TRBJ2-1; 15 bases agree with TRBD2. The V gene end was trimmed by 6 bases and the J gene end by 9 bases; junction bases not matched to a gene: 9. This CDR3 is built from 15 residues. CDR1 SQVTM and CDR2 ANQGSEA come from the germline V gene. CDR3 protein: CSVVLGLAGGGEQFF. In DNA form, the CDR3 reads TGCAGCGTAGTCTTGGGACTAGCGGGAGGTGGTGAGCAGTTCTTC.

J is TRBJ2-1 and V is TRBV2; 10 bases match TRBD2. Germline trimming cut 5 bases from V and 7 bases from J; bases unmatched to any gene: 14. From germline, CDR1 is SNHLY and CDR2 FYNNEI. This CDR3 is built from 17 residues. The CDR3 spells CASSYGMGTSVVNEQFF. The CDR3 DNA follows: TGTGCCAGCAGTTATGGGATGGGGACTAGCGTGGTTAATGAGCAGTTCTTC.